One T cell receptor (beta chain) is described in this entry. This specimen belongs to a study of shared clonotypes between healthy human individuals. The CDR3 loop spans 14 amino acids. Germline loops: CDR1 SGHRS, CDR2 YFSETQ. V was cut by 0 bases and J by 0 bases, with 6 bases left in between. Generated by immunoSEQ multiplex PCR, the TCRdb table keeps only in-frame clones and is missing some. The sample lists approximately 320,000 clones; around 87% were seen once. Sequenced input: memory CD8+ T cells sorted from blood. Subset denoted: CD45RO+ cells pooled with CCR7-negative TemRA cells. The rearrangement uses TRBV5-1 and TRBJ2-5; D is undetermined. This TCR was recovered from a man younger than 35 in good health. CDR3: CASSLVDDQETQYF. The CDR3 DNA reads TGCGCCAGCAGCTTGGTGGACGACCAAGAGACCCAGTACTTC.